This TCR beta chain is from a study of T cells in severe cutaneous drug reactions (dated by TCRdb to the late 2010s). At the level of the whole study: Between the early 2010s and the late 2010s, patients were recruited from Taiwan, Thailand and a European registry network. Only patients with a probable or definite SJS/TEN or DRESS diagnosis by RegiSCAR criteria were enrolled. Assignment of the culprit drug relied on both the Naranjo algorithm and the ALDEN drug causality algorithm. Biological samples, such as blister fluids/cells and PBMC, were collected from patients during the acute or recovery stage. Bulk TCR sequencing was combined with single-cell sequencing, quantitative PCR validation, functional assays and transgenic mouse experiments. Libraries used iRepertoire multiplex PCR; authors cited a comparison showing similar capture of abundant clonotypes across iRepertoire and 5' RACE methods with or without UMI. Here is what the overall study found, with its caveats: According to the authors, further study is still needed to determine whether the public TCR generalizes to SJS/TEN caused by other drugs. A public TCRbeta CDR3, present at a mean of 13.57% in all seven CBZ-SJS/TEN blister samples, was undetectable or scarce in PBMC from tolerant controls and healthy donors. TRBV12-4 usage was strongly increased in CBZ-SJS/TEN patients, averaging about 33% in blister cells and around 5.2% in PBMC.

Inclusive of the bounding cysteine and phenylalanine, the CDR3 is 11 residues long. No DNA is listed. The CDR1 and CDR2 encoded by the germline V gene are SNHLY and FYNNEI. Sequenced donors were patients with carbamazepine-induced Stevens-Johnson syndrome or toxic epidermal necrolysis (CBZ-SJS/TEN). Peripheral blood repertoires were obtained from CBZ-SJS/TEN patients of Han Chinese (roughly five) and European (about 6) origin. Next-generation sequencing was used to profile the T cell receptor repertoires of patients with drug-induced severe cutaneous adverse reactions in a search for drug-specific clonotypes. The RNA source was either peripheral blood mononuclear cells or blister cells from skin lesions. This clonotype ranks as medium-sized (0.01 to 0.1%) by frequency alone, as no count is recorded. Its antigen is unknown. For both bulk and single-cell sequencing, libraries were prepared with the iRepertoire multiplex PCR system and TCR subtype-specific primers. Multiplex PCR with primers aimed at the V, D and J gene regions produced the bulk TCR beta libraries. Bulk TCR library preparation used roughly 95-500 ng of RNA per sample as input. An Illumina MiSeq was used to sequence the bulk TCR beta amplicons. Per the source publication's procedure: Sample misassignments and low-quality sequencing reads were removed through quality control steps. The CDR3 was defined as the amino acids lying between the Y[YFLI]C motif of the V gene and the [FW]GXGT motif of the J segment. TRBV and TRBJ gene assignments and CDR3 clonotypes followed the IMGT database. Per-sample TRBV expression was normalized to the mean of the same gene in PBMC from 44 healthy donors. TCRdb reanalyzed the reads, keeping one entry per CDR3 protein sequence and omitting DNA. The V and J calls shown here were made by TCRdb, not taken from the authors' results. The sample has under 5,000 distinct CDR3 sequences on record. Together, the top ten hold 65% to 80% of the sample.

This chain is built from TRBV2 and TRBJ1-2. The sequenced material came from PBMCs. The TCR sequence derives from a human donor with Stevens-Johnson syndrome, a severe cutaneous drug reaction. The CDR3 protein is CASTTDYGYTF.